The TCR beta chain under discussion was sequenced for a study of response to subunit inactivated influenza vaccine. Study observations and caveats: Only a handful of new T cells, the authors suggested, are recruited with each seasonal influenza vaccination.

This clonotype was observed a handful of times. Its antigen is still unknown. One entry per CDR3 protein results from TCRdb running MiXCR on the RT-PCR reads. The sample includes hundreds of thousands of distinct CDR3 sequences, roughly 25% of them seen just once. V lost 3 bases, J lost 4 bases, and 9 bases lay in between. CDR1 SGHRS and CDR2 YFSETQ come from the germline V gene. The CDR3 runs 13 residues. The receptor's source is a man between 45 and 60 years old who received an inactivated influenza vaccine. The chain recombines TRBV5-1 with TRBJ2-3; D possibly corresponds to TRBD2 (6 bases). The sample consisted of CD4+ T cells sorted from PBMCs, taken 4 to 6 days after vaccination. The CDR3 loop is CASSYGSADTQYF. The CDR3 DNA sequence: TGCGCCAGCAGCTACGGGAGCGCAGATACGCAGTATTTT.